Below, 28 T cell receptor beta chains from the same sample are listed, as sequenced in a study of cytomegalovirus exposure and HLA in healthy donors. A multiplex PCR was run with 60 Vbeta primers and 13 Jbeta primers. Here immunoSEQ multiplex PCR was the method, and the copy in TCRdb shows in-frame clones only, minus some. This sample carries some 170,000 clones, about 75% of them seen once, and the ten largest clones take roughly 5.8%. Input material: PBMCs. The receptors were sampled from a man aged 35-49 years in good health and CMV-seropositive.

As concerns this clone: At one end, the junction sequence differs from germline, possibly due to a read error. The gene calls are TRBV5-1 and TRBJ2-5; D possibly corresponds to TRBD1 (5 bases). CDR1 SGHRS and CDR2 YFSETQ come from the germline V gene. CDR3 length equals 15 residues. The CDR3 DNA follows: TGCGCCAGCAGCTTGGAGGACACCAGTCAAGGGACCCAGTACTTC. Protein: CASSLEDTSQGTQYF.

The J gene is TRBJ2-1, the V gene TRBV9, with D possibly being TRBD2 (5 bases). The CDR3 extends over 14 amino acids. Trimming removed 4 bases at V and 7 bases at J, with 15 bases between. The germline CDR1 and CDR2 sequences are SGDLS and YYNGEE. The CDR3 is CASSPGNPTNEQFF. In DNA form, the CDR3 reads TGTGCCAGCAGCCCGGGGAACCCGACGAATGAGCAGTTCTTC.

V is TRBV28 and J is TRBJ1-2, with 10 nucleotides matching TRBD1. Looked up from germline, CDR1 is MDHEN and CDR2 is SYDVKM. J lost 0 bases, V lost 6 bases, and 7 bases had no gene match. CDR3 length equals 16 residues. The chain's CDR3 is CASRAPGQGSNYGYTF. In nucleotides, the CDR3 is TGTGCCAGCAGAGCTCCGGGACAGGGGTCTAACTATGGCTACACCTTC.

The chain couples TRBV28 to TRBJ1-2; possible D gene TRBD1, 5 bases. V was cut by 4 bases and J by 3 bases, with 12 bases left in between. There are 14 residues in the CDR3. The germline CDR1 and CDR2 sequences are MDHEN and SYDVKM. The CDR3 nucleotides read TGTGCCAGCAGTTCCCCAGGGATATACTATGGCTACACCTTC. Translating it yields CASSSPGIYYGYTF.

V usage is TRBV6-1 and J usage is TRBJ1-5; D remains unclear. CDR3 length: 15 amino acids. The germline V gene has CDR1 MNHNS and CDR2 SASEGT. V lost 6 bases and J lost 2, with 14 bases in between. In DNA, the CDR3 is TGTGCCAGCAGGAAAGGCAGGTCGGGCAATCAGCCCCAGCATTTT. Residues: CASRKGRSGNQPQHF.

The genes are TRBV9 and TRBJ2-5; TRBD1 is a possible D gene (6 bases). CDR3 length: 19 residues. Germline CDR1 SGDLS, CDR2 YYNGEE. The V and J ends lost 0 bases and 1 base respectively, with 22 bases between them. This chain's CDR3 is CASSVATPTGWGLQETQYF. The CDR3 DNA reads as TGTGCCAGCAGCGTAGCTACTCCAACCGGCTGGGGGCTCCAAGAGACCCAGTACTTC.

The chain links TRBV5-1 to TRBJ1-2; possibly TRBD1 for D (6 bases). Germline values: CDR1 SGHRS, CDR2 YFSETQ. Deletions cut 4 bases from V and 3 bases from J, with 16 bases between. This CDR3 is 15 amino acids long. The CDR3 loop is CASSPGQSDDYGYTF. CDR3 DNA sequence: TGCGCCAGCAGCCCCGGACAGTCGGACGACTATGGCTACACCTTC.

The chain links TRBV10-1 to TRBJ2-7, with TRBD2 matching over 10 bases. Germline CDR1 WNHNN, CDR2 SYGVQD (reference sequence). The CDR3 loop spans 13 amino acids. The trim removed 8 bases at V and 4 bases at J, leaving 5 bases unmatched. The CDR3 spells CASGGLAMYEQYF. CDR3 nucleotide sequence: TGCGCCAGCGGGGGACTAGCGATGTACGAGCAGTACTTC.

The V gene is TRBV6-1, the J gene TRBJ2-1; 10 positions match TRBD2. The germline CDR1 and CDR2 sequences are MNHNS and SASEGT. V was clipped by 8 bases and J by 2 bases; unmatched bases: 6. The CDR3 covers 15 residues. The CDR3 loop reads CASRVGLAAYNEQFF. CDR3 in DNA: TGTGCCAGCCGAGTAGGACTAGCGGCCTACAATGAGCAGTTCTTC.

The V gene is TRBV6-5, the J gene TRBJ2-7, with a possible D match to TRBD1 (6 bases). The CDR3 totals 16 residues. The V and J ends lost 3 bases and 9 bases respectively, with 24 bases between them. Germline CDR1 MNHEY, CDR2 SVGAGI. Written as DNA, the CDR3 is TGTGCCAGCAGTTATCAGTGGTGGGCAACAGGGAACGTGCAGTACTTC. Its protein is CASSYQWWATGNVQYF.

The V and J genes are TRBV11-2 and TRBJ2-5, with D maybe TRBD1 (6 bases). The length of the CDR3 is 14 residues. Trimming took off 7 bases at V and 2 bases at J, with 14 bases between the two ends. From germline, CDR1 is SGHAT and CDR2 FQNNGV. The CDR3 is CASTQRTDQETQYF. The CDR3 coding sequence is TGTGCCAGCACCCAGCGGACAGATCAAGAGACCCAGTACTTC.

The chain employs TRBV5-6 and TRBJ2-7; D not resolved. Germline CDR1 is SGHDT and CDR2 is YYEEEE. V was shortened by 1 base and J by 11 bases, with 16 bases between the two germline ends. This CDR3 region has 13 residues. The CDR3 DNA reads TGTGCCAGCAGCTTGCTCGCAGTCTCAGGAAAGTACTTC. This encodes CASSLLAVSGKYF.

This clone was detected a few times. The rearrangement links TRBV15 to TRBJ2-5, with a possible D match to TRBD1 (5 bases). This CDR3 is 12 amino acids long. Germline CDR1 is LNHNV and CDR2 is YYDKDF (reference sequence). The ends were cut back, 3 bases at V and 9 bases at J, with 11 bases in the middle. The CDR3 DNA is TGTGCCACCAGCAGGGATAGGGGTGCCCAGTACTTC. Residues: CATSRDRGAQYF.

The chain has TRBV30 and TRBJ2-3; TRBD2 matches 7 bases. Germline V lookup: CDR1 GTSNPN, CDR2 SVGIG (reference sequence). CDR3 length: 13 amino acids. Unmatched junction bases numbered 5, after V lost 4 bases and J lost 4 bases. The chain's CDR3 is CAWTLAGADTQYF. The DNA of the CDR3 is TGTGCCTGGACTTTGGCGGGAGCAGATACGCAGTATTTT.

The chain uses TRBV6-6 and TRBJ2-2, with TRBD2 identical over 9 bases. Losses at the gene ends were 11 bases for V and 3 bases for J; bases not matched to a gene: 10. The CDR3 consists of 15 residues. Per the germline V gene, CDR1 is MNHNY and CDR2 is SVGAGI (reference sequence). The CDR3 reads CALGAGGPDTGELFF. Written as DNA, the CDR3 is TGTGCCCTGGGGGCGGGAGGGCCTGACACCGGGGAGCTGTTTTTT.

The J gene is TRBJ2-7, the V gene TRBV7-2; TRBD1 matches at 7 bases. The CDR3 runs to 15 residues. The V and J ends lost 1 base and 6 bases, in that order; junction bases with no gene match: 9. The germline gives CDR1 SGHTA, CDR2 FQGNSA. CDR3 sequence: CASSLGKGAGFEQYF. The CDR3 DNA sequence: TGTGCCAGCAGCTTAGGCAAGGGGGCAGGGTTCGAGCAGTACTTC. The full variable domain, completed using reference TRBV7-2 and TRBJ2-7, is GAGVSQSPSNKVTEKGKDVELRCDPISGHTALYWYRQSLGQGLEFLIYFQGNSAPDKSGLPSDRFSAERTGGSVSTLTIQRTQQEDSAVYLCASSLGKGAGFEQYFGPGTRLTVT.

The chain combines TRBV4-2 with TRBJ2-2, with 9 bases aligning to TRBD2. CDR1 and CDR2 from the germline V gene are LGHNA and YNFKEQ. With V trimmed by 0 bases and J by 5 bases, 16 bases remained unmatched. The CDR3 has 20 amino acids. The CDR3 sequence: CASSQDAPSGILTGTGELFF. The CDR3, as DNA: TGTGCCAGCAGCCAAGATGCGCCTAGCGGGATTTTAACGGGGACCGGGGAGCTGTTTTTT.

The V and J genes are TRBV6-1 and TRBJ2-1; maybe TRBD2 (5 bases). The germline V gene encodes CDR1 MNHNS and CDR2 SASEGT. The CDR3 contains 13 residues. The V and J ends lost 5 bases and 5 bases respectively, with 10 bases between them. The CDR3 sequence is CASSNGINNEQFF. CDR3 DNA: TGTGCCAGCAGTAACGGGATCAACAATGAGCAGTTCTTC.

The rearrangement uses TRBV11-2 and TRBJ2-1, with TRBD2 matching 7 bases. V lost 5 bases to trimming and J lost 10 bases; unmatched junction nucleotides: 23. Looked up from germline, CDR1 is SGHAT and CDR2 is FQNNGV. CDR3 length: 18 amino acids. CDR3 sequence reads: CASSPRGGRVSGSGEQFF. CDR3 bases: TGTGCCAGCAGCCCCCGTGGGGGGAGGGTCAGCGGTTCGGGCGAGCAGTTCTTC.

This clone has just one count. The genes are TRBV7-9 and TRBJ2-5; D is perhaps TRBD2 (5 bases). The CDR3 is 15 residues long. Trimming took 2 bases from V and 4 from J, leaving 14 bases between them. Germline V lookup: CDR1 SEHNR, CDR2 FQNEAQ (reference sequence). CDR3 sequence: CASSLLVVEAETQYF. The CDR3 nucleotides read TGTGCCAGCAGCTTACTAGTAGTGGAGGCAGAGACCCAGTACTTC.

The CDR3 DNA reads as TGTGCCAGCAGTTTGAGCTTCGCGGGGAGCTCCTACGAGCAGTACTTC. Encoded protein: CASSLSFAGSSYEQYF. The gene calls are TRBV27 and TRBJ2-7; D is possibly TRBD2 (6 bases). The CDR3 length is 16 residues. Trimming removed 3 bases at V and 0 bases at J, with 15 bases between. Germline CDR1 and CDR2: MNHEY and SMNVEV (reference sequence).

The rearrangement joins TRBV12-5 to TRBJ2-3, with 8 bases that match TRBD2. Germline values: CDR1 LGHNT, CDR2 FRNRAP. The CDR3 is 14 amino acids. V was clipped by 4 bases and J by 5 bases; unmatched bases: 5. The CDR3 reads CASGSGGDRDTQYF. CDR3 DNA: TGTGCTAGTGGTTCGGGGGGGGACCGAGATACGCAGTATTTT.

This rearrangement joins TRBV2 to TRBJ2-1; the D gene is possibly TRBD1 (5 bases). Trimming removed 1 base from V and 3 bases from J, with 7 bases in between. This CDR3 has 14 amino acids. CDR1 is SNHLY, CDR2 FYNNEI, per germline. The DNA of the CDR3 is TGTGCCAGCAGTGAAGGACAGCTCTACAATGAGCAGTTCTTC. It translates to CASSEGQLYNEQFF.

The chain combines TRBV30 with TRBJ2-1; 12 positions agree with TRBD2. J was trimmed by 2 bases and V by 2 bases; bases with no gene match: 4. CDR1 GTSNPN and CDR2 SVGIG come from the germline V gene (reference sequence). The CDR3 consists of 16 residues. CDR3 protein: CAWSLASGRAYNEQFF. DNA of the CDR3: TGTGCCTGGAGTTTGGCTAGCGGGAGGGCCTACAATGAGCAGTTCTTC.

This chain connects TRBV27 to TRBJ2-5; tentative D call: TRBD2 (6 bases). The germline CDR1 and CDR2 sequences are MNHEY and SMNVEV (reference sequence). Between the trimmed V and J ends, which lost 3 bases and 0 bases, there was a span of 14 bases. The CDR3 consists of 16 residues. DNA for the CDR3: TGTGCCAGCAGTTTGGACCGGGAGCAGTACCAAGAGACCCAGTACTTC. This sequence encodes CASSLDREQYQETQYF.

This chain links TRBV14 with TRBJ2-5, with D tentatively TRBD1 (5 bases). V was trimmed by 4 bases and J by 5 bases, leaving 14 bases between them. CDR3 size: 14 residues. Germline V gene sequence: CDR1 SGHDN, CDR2 FVKESK. The CDR3, as DNA: TGTGCCAGCAGCCCCCGGTGGGGCTATGAGACCCAGTACTTC. Amino acid sequence: CASSPRWGYETQYF.

J is TRBJ2-2 and V is TRBV5-4; 8 positions match TRBD1. This CDR3 comprises 15 residues. Per germline, CDR1 SGHNT and CDR2 YYREEE (reference sequence). V lost 5 bases to trimming and J lost 0 bases; unmatched junction nucleotides: 3. The CDR3 spells CASSKGQANTGELFF. CDR3 nucleotides: TGTGCCAGCAGTAAGGGACAGGCGAACACCGGGGAGCTGTTTTTT.

This clone was counted between two and nine times. This chain connects TRBV19 to TRBJ2-2, with D uncertain. V lost 1 base and J lost 4, with 10 bases in between. CDR1 is LNHDA, CDR2 SQIVND, per germline (reference sequence). This CDR3 has 15 amino acids. The CDR3 sequence is CASSIGAVSTGELFF. CDR3 DNA sequence: TGTGCCAGTAGTATAGGGGCAGTGAGCACCGGGGAGCTGTTTTTT.